A single sample is the source of the 29 T cell receptor beta chains below, sequenced in a study of blood T cell repertoires in COVID-19. The data were produced by immunoSEQ multiplex PCR, yet TCRdb's version contains in-frame clones alone and is incomplete. The sample records about 140,000 clones, 80% being singletons. The sequenced sample consisted of peripheral blood. Source of these receptors: a man between 65 and 85 years old who had recovered from COVID-19.

This chain uses TRBV10-3 with TRBJ1-2, with D uncertain. The CDR3 contains 18 residues. Germline values: CDR1 ENHRY, CDR2 SYGVKD. With 3 bases removed from V and 0 bases from J, the gap between germline ends came to 20 bases. The CDR3 loop reads CAISDLSIHTEANYGYTF. The CDR3 DNA reads TGTGCCATCAGTGATCTCTCCATTCACACAGAAGCTAACTATGGCTACACCTTC.

The CDR3 sequence: CASRRREGPYNEQFF. In DNA form, the CDR3 reads TGTGCCAGCAGGCGACGGGAGGGCCCGTACAATGAGCAGTTCTTC. The rearrangement uses TRBV2 and TRBJ2-1, with 8 bases fitting TRBD2. The CDR3 loop spans 15 amino acids. J lost 4 bases, V lost 6 bases, and 8 bases had no gene match. Germline-derived CDR1 and CDR2 are SNHLY and FYNNEI.

This chain joins TRBV5-1 and TRBJ2-7; 7 bases are a match to TRBD1. Per the germline V gene, CDR1 is SGHRS and CDR2 is YFSETQ. V shed 3 bases, J shed 3 bases, and the junction held 12 bases outside the gene matches. This CDR3 has 16 amino acids. CDR3 bases: TGCGCCAGCAGCTGGGGGACAGAGATTTCAAACTACGAGCAGTACTTC. Protein sequence: CASSWGTEISNYEQYF.

The J gene is TRBJ1-1, the V gene TRBV27, with 8 bases that match TRBD1. Per the germline V gene, CDR1 is MNHEY and CDR2 is SMNVEV (reference sequence). V dropped 0 bases and J dropped 5; count of bases not matched to a gene: 5. The CDR3 has 15 residues. DNA of the CDR3: TGTGCCAGCAGTTTATCCCCCAGGGGGCCTACTGAAGCTTTCTTT. Its protein product is CASSLSPRGPTEAFF.

This rearrangement joins TRBV10-1 to TRBJ1-1, with D uncertain. V dropped 6 bases and J dropped 5 bases, with 22 bases sitting between them. From germline, CDR1 is WNHNN and CDR2 SYGVQD (reference sequence). This CDR3 is built from 16 residues. This CDR3 reads CASRFRESGRSTEAFF. CDR3 bases: TGCGCCAGCAGGTTCAGAGAGTCCGGCAGGTCTACTGAAGCTTTCTTT.

The genes are TRBV5-4 and TRBJ2-7; 10 bases match TRBD2. The J segment lost 5 bases and the V segment lost 1 base, leaving 6 bases of the junction unmatched. CDR3 length: 15 amino acids. From germline, CDR1 is SGHNT and CDR2 YYREEE (reference sequence). CDR3 residues: CASSLPSGSRDEQYF. CDR3 DNA: TGTGCCAGCAGCTTGCCTAGCGGGAGTCGCGACGAGCAGTACTTC.

Note on this clone: This same CDR3 is encoded by further DNA sequences in the sample. V usage is TRBV3-1 (or the pseudogene TRBV3-2) and J usage is TRBJ2-7; 13 bases match TRBD2. V lost 4 bases, J lost 3 bases, and 6 bases stayed unmatched. The CDR3 has 16 amino acids. Germline values: CDR1 LGHDT, CDR2 YNNKEL (reference sequence). The CDR3 reads CASSPQRTSGSYEQYF. The CDR3 region has the DNA TGTGCCAGCAGCCCACAACGGACTAGCGGGAGCTACGAGCAGTACTTC.

This clone showed up just a few times. The chain combines TRBV2 with TRBJ1-1, with 10 bases lining up with TRBD1. With V trimmed by 5 bases and J by 5 bases, 2 bases remained unmatched. The germline V gene has CDR1 SNHLY and CDR2 FYNNEI. The CDR3 length is 13 residues. The CDR3 loop reads CASSLDRGTEAFF. CDR3 sequence (DNA): TGTGCCAGCAGTTTGGACAGGGGGACTGAAGCTTTCTTT. The variable domain in full, with the rest retrieved from reference TRBV2 and TRBJ1-1, is EPEVTQTPSHQVTQMGQEVILRCVPISNHLYFYWYRQILGQKVEFLVSFYNNEISEKSEIFDDQFSVERPDGSNFTLKIRSTKLEDSAMYFCASSLDRGTEAFFGQGTRLTVV.

The chain has TRBV18 and TRBJ2-5; 11 positions agree with TRBD1. The CDR3 totals 14 residues. V lost 4 bases, J lost 5 bases, and 3 bases stayed unmatched. Germline assignment: CDR1 KGHSH and CDR2 LQKENI. The CDR3 sequence is CASSQDRGQETQYF. The CDR3 nucleotides are TGTGCCAGCTCACAGGACAGGGGGCAGGAGACCCAGTACTTC.

This rearrangement joins TRBV29-1 to TRBJ1-2; D is uncertain. Per germline, CDR1 SQVTM and CDR2 ANQGSEA. The V and J ends lost 3 bases and 6 bases respectively, with 11 bases between them. The CDR3 length is 12 residues. CDR3 bases: TGCAGCGTTGAGAATGAGGAAGATGGCTACACCTTC. Residues: CSVENEEDGYTF.

This clone was seen just once. The chain couples TRBV18 to TRBJ1-2; D remains ambiguous. Trimming cost V 2 bases and J 8 bases, with 9 bases left between them. Germline V gene data show CDR1 as KGHSH and CDR2 as LQKENI. CDR3 length: 12 amino acids. CDR3 loop: CASSPEGRGYTF. CDR3 nucleotide sequence: TGTGCCAGCTCACCAGAGGGTAGGGGCTACACCTTC.

The chain uses TRBV5-6 and TRBJ2-7; D ambiguous. V lost 1 base and J 4 bases, leaving 3 bases between the germline ends. Germline CDR1 and CDR2: SGHDT and YYEEEE. CDR3 length: 11 amino acids. CDR3 in DNA: TGTGCCAGCAGCTTGTATTACGAGCAGTACTTC. Its protein is CASSLYYEQYF. Complete variable domain (other parts from reference TRBV5-6 and TRBJ2-7): DAGVTQSPTHLIKTRGQQVTLRCSPKSGHDTVSWYQQALGQGPQFIFQYYEEEERQRGNFPDRFSGHQFPNYSSELNVNALLLGDSALYLCASSLYYEQYFGPGTRLTVT.

The CDR3 nucleotides are TGTGCCAGCAGCTTAGTCGGGATCGCAGGGGGCGACGAGCAGTACTTC. This translates into CASSLVGIAGGDEQYF. The V call is TRBV11-2, the J call TRBJ2-7; 8 bases align to TRBD1. Looked up from germline, CDR1 is SGHAT and CDR2 is FQNNGV. The CDR3 length is 16 residues. The trim removed 1 base at V and 5 bases at J, leaving 10 bases unmatched.

This clone was seen just once. The chain employs TRBV12-5 and TRBJ2-2; 7 positions agree with TRBD2. This CDR3 has 18 residues. The germline gives CDR1 LGHNT, CDR2 FRNRAP. V shed 1 base, J shed 5 bases, and the junction held 13 bases outside the gene matches. Here the CDR3 DNA reads TGTGCTAGTGGTTTGGCCACTAAAACCGGGACTACAACCGGGGAGCTGTTTTTT. Translation gives CASGLATKTGTTTGELFF. Full variable domain (remainder filled in from reference TRBV12-5 and TRBJ2-2): DARVTQTPRHKVTEMGQEVTMRCQPILGHNTVFWYRQTMMQGLELLAYFRNRAPLDDSGMPKDRFSAEMPDATLATLKIQPSEPRDSAVYFCASGLATKTGTTTGELFFGEGSRLTVL.

V usage is TRBV5-8 and J usage is TRBJ1-2; D is ambiguous. The CDR3 is 13 amino acids. Germline V CDR1 and CDR2: SGHTS, YDEGEE. V was cut by 1 base and J by 10 bases, with 14 bases left in between. CDR3 nucleotide sequence: TGTGCCAGCAGCTTGTCTGGGAGGGATGACTACACCTTC. This codes for CASSLSGRDDYTF.

The sample holds one count of this clone. Since a much larger clone is just one base distant, this may be a read error. This sample also contains other DNA sequences that code for the same CDR3. The gene calls are TRBV18 and TRBJ1-4, with 7 bases matching TRBD1. The CDR3 is 14 amino acids. V lost 3 bases and J lost 3; bases outside the gene matches: 1. Germline V lookup: CDR1 KGHSH, CDR2 LQKENI. CDR3 protein: CASSPQGANEKLFF. Written as DNA, the CDR3 is TGTGCCAGCTCACCCCAGGGGGCTAATGAAAAACTGTTTTTT.

In this sample, this clone turned up many times. This chain connects TRBV30 to TRBJ1-5; perhaps TRBD1 as D (6 bases). CDR3 length: 14 residues. V gave up 4 bases and J gave up 4 bases, with 14 bases separating them. CDR1 GTSNPN and CDR2 SVGIG come from the germline V gene (reference sequence). CDR3 region: CAWNGGLLNQPQHF. The CDR3 DNA sequence: TGTGCCTGGAATGGGGGCCTTTTGAATCAGCCCCAGCATTTT.

V usage is TRBV3-1 (or the pseudogene TRBV3-2) and J usage is TRBJ1-2, with TRBD1 identical over 8 bases. V was clipped by 5 bases and J by 4 bases; unmatched bases: 9. CDR1 is LGHDT and CDR2 is YNNKEL in the germline V gene (reference sequence). This CDR3 contains 15 residues. The CDR3 reads CASSLTGEVVYGYTF. The CDR3 DNA reads TGTGCCAGCAGCTTGACAGGGGAAGTCGTCTATGGCTACACCTTC.

The chain links TRBV14 to TRBJ2-1; D is unresolved. The V gene's germline CDR1 is SGHDN and CDR2 FVKESK. The CDR3 has 17 amino acids. V lost 2 bases and J 0 bases, leaving 14 bases between the germline ends. Here the CDR3 reads CASSQISVESSYNEQFF. The CDR3 bases are TGTGCCAGCAGCCAAATCTCGGTGGAGAGCTCCTACAATGAGCAGTTCTTC.

The chain links TRBV24-1 to TRBJ2-3; no clear D gene. The CDR3 totals 14 residues. V lost 4 bases and J 4 bases, leaving 11 bases between the germline ends. Germline assignment: CDR1 KGHDR and CDR2 SFDVKD. The CDR3: CATSDRPDSDTQYF. DNA of the CDR3: TGTGCCACCAGTGACCGACCAGACTCAGATACGCAGTATTTT.

This chain uses TRBV27 with TRBJ2-1; TRBD2 matches at 7 bases. With 3 bases clipped from V and 4 bases from J, the junction kept 6 bases outside the gene matches. Germline V CDR1 and CDR2: MNHEY, SMNVEV (reference sequence). The CDR3 totals 15 residues. CDR3 in DNA: TGTGCCAGCAGTTTTGCGGGAGTGGGGTACAATGAGCAGTTCTTC. It yields the protein CASSFAGVGYNEQFF.

This sequence joins TRBV4-1 and TRBJ1-5; D gene unclear. V shed 3 bases and J shed 3 bases, with 18 bases lying between them. The CDR3 runs to 17 residues. CDR1 MGHRA and CDR2 YSYEKL come from the germline V gene. The CDR3 DNA reads as TGCGCCAGCAGCCACTTCGGACCACGGGGAGACAATCAGCCCCAGCATTTT. Translation: CASSHFGPRGDNQPQHF.

V and J are TRBV25-1 and TRBJ2-3; D possibly corresponds to TRBD1 (5 bases). Germline assignment: CDR1 MGHDK and CDR2 SYGVNS. V lost 6 bases, J lost 12 bases, and 13 bases lay in between. CDR3 length equals 11 residues. The CDR3 region is CASRLARAQYF. For the CDR3, the DNA is TGTGCCAGCAGGCTCGCCAGGGCCCAGTATTTT.

The rearrangement joins TRBV4-1 to TRBJ2-7, with D perhaps matching TRBD2 (6 bases). Between the trimmed V and J ends, which lost 1 base and 3 bases, there was a span of 10 bases. Germline V gene lookup returns CDR1 MGHRA and CDR2 YSYEKL. This CDR3 has 14 residues. CDR3 sequence: CASSQAGVDYEQYF. CDR3 nucleotide sequence: TGCGCCAGCAGCCAAGCGGGGGTGGACTACGAGCAGTACTTC.

The chain joins TRBV19 to TRBJ1-2; TRBD1 is a possible D gene (5 bases). This CDR3 spans 14 amino acids. V shed 10 bases and J shed 8 bases, with 23 bases lying between them. Germline CDR1 is LNHDA and CDR2 is SQIVND (reference sequence). CDR3 nucleotide sequence: TGTGCCACCTACAAGGCCTTTGGGGGGGAAGGCTACACCTTC. Its protein is CATYKAFGGEGYTF.

This clone appeared once. The genes are TRBV7-2 and TRBJ2-5; TRBD2 aligns across 10 bases. This CDR3 has 16 amino acids. From germline, CDR1 is SGHTA and CDR2 FQGNSA. V dropped 4 bases and J dropped 4; count of bases not matched to a gene: 9. Written as DNA, the CDR3 is TGTGCCAGCAGCTCCCGACCAGCGGGAGGGCGAGAGACCCAGTACTTC. Protein sequence: CASSSRPAGGRETQYF. The variable domain in full, with the rest retrieved from reference TRBV7-2 and TRBJ2-5, is GAGVSQSPSNKVTEKGKDVELRCDPISGHTALYWYRQSLGQGLEFLIYFQGNSAPDKSGLPSDRFSAERTGGSVSTLTIQRTQQEDSAVYLCASSSRPAGGRETQYFGPGTRLLVL.

The V and J genes are TRBV29-1 and TRBJ2-1; 9 bases fit TRBD2. V dropped 4 bases and J dropped 7; count of bases not matched to a gene: 5. Germline loops: CDR1 SQVTM, CDR2 ANQGSEA. The CDR3 spans 13 residues. This CDR3 is CSVVAGGVNEQFF. The CDR3 nucleotides read TGCAGCGTTGTGGCGGGAGGGGTGAATGAGCAGTTCTTC.

The chain carries TRBV5-8 and TRBJ1-6, with 8 nucleotides matching TRBD1. V shed 4 bases, J shed 10 bases, and the junction held 13 bases outside the gene matches. Germline CDR1 SGHTS, CDR2 YDEGEE. The CDR3 extends over 16 amino acids. CDR3 sequence reads: CASSLRQGTISSPLHF. CDR3 sequence (DNA): TGTGCCAGCAGCCTGAGACAGGGGACTATCTCCTCACCCCTCCACTTT.

This clone was seen only a few times. The chain uses TRBV7-8 and TRBJ2-5, with D perhaps TRBD1 (5 bases). Trimming stripped 5 bases from V and 4 bases from J, with 14 bases between. Germline CDR1 reads SGHVS; CDR2 reads FQNEAQ. The CDR3 loop spans 14 amino acids. In nucleotides, the CDR3 is TGTGCCAGCAGCCCCGAGGACAAGGCAGAGACCCAGTACTTC. It is translated as CASSPEDKAETQYF.